Given below is one T cell receptor (beta chain) in context. Its target is unknown. Unique molecular identifiers were used in preparing the TCRbeta library. TCRdb used MiXCR to reprocess the PCR reads, holding one entry per CDR3 protein. The data show fewer than 400,000 distinct CDR3 sequences, around 25% seen once. The source of the sample is a study of T-cell reconstitution after alpha-beta-depleted transplantation in children. Study observations and caveats: High day-60 TCRbeta diversity in some patients came from surviving recipient T cells and thymic progenitors. There were reportedly several hundred expanded graft clones from which alpha-beta T cells came about two months after transplant.

V shed 4 bases and J 5 bases; nucleotides not matched to a gene: 7. The CDR3 is 15 amino acids. Germline CDR1 is SGHDT and CDR2 is YYEEEE. This specimen was PBMCs, mostly from graft donor cells, taken 180 days after TCRalphabeta/CD19-depleted stem cell transplant. The source of this sequence is a male patient younger than 18 who had a stem cell transplant for acute lymphoblastic leukemia, so the T cells may come from the graft donor. The V call is TRBV5-6, the J call TRBJ1-5; 9 bases agree with TRBD1. CDR3 in amino acids: CASSSRDREYQPQHF. The CDR3 bases are TGTGCCAGCAGCAGCCGGGACAGGGAATATCAGCCCCAGCATTTT.